This T cell receptor beta chain was profiled in a study of blood T cell repertoires in COVID-19. Turning to the study itself: Donors in the United States, Italy and Spain gave samples during acute or convalescent COVID-19. In each case, the material was cDNA or gDNA derived from T cells, B-cell-depleted T cells, or PBMCs.

V was trimmed by 2 bases and J by 3 bases, leaving 8 bases between them. Germline V gives CDR1 GTSNPN, CDR2 SVGIG (reference sequence). This CDR3 is 14 amino acids long. In this sample, this clone turned up once. Per the authors' pipeline: It was from reference gene primer amplification that nucleated cell counts were estimated. The data were produced by immunoSEQ multiplex PCR, yet TCRdb's version contains in-frame clones alone and is incomplete. That table furnishes V, J and clone size, whereas the DNA furnished D and trimming. The data hold about 130,000 clones, with more than 75% observed a single time.

The rearrangement uses TRBV30 and TRBJ2-6, with TRBD1 as a possible D gene (6 bases). The source material was peripheral blood. This TCR was recovered from a human donor in a cohort sampled during active COVID-19. CDR3 loop: CAWSSGVGANVLTF. The CDR3 DNA reads TGTGCCTGGAGTTCAGGGGTTGGGGCCAACGTCCTGACTTTC.